This TCR beta chain came from a study of blood T cell repertoires in COVID-19 (dated by TCRdb to about 2020). Study-wide context: The collaborator samples originated in the United States, Italy and Spain and spanned the acute and convalescent phases of COVID-19. Samples came from the ongoing ImmuneRACE study (first 160 participants) plus 1,254 subjects from 6 global collaborators. The prospective study material was composed of cDNA or gDNA derived from T cells, B-cell-depleted T cells, or PBMCs. Nearly every sample came with metadata listing a de-identified subject ID, COVID-19 status, age in years and sex. HLA class I and class II types, where available, came from metadata supplied by the sample provider rather than from assay-based typing. Deeply sampled blood TCRbeta repertoires from subjects exposed to, actively infected with, or recovered from COVID-19 were included in the dataset. A freely available public database, intended as a resource for researchers studying the immune response to SARS-CoV-2, is where the repertoires were released.

Based on the germline V gene (reference sequence), the CDR1 and CDR2 sequences are MNHEY and SMNVEV. At the junction V is shortened by 1 base and J by 0 bases; bases outside the gene matches: 2. The CDR3 spans 15 residues, from the cysteine through the phenylalanine. Left in the record is the CDR3 DNA by itself, 45 bases read in frame from the first base. This clone was counted between two and nine times. Its antigen target is currently unknown. No base-level quality is on record; no much larger clone is a single base apart. On the study overall, not on this receptor specifically: The amount of clinical and demographic metadata varied by source and participant and was provided uncurated.

The immunoSEQ Assay, a bias-controlled multiplex PCR, was used to amplify TCRbeta CDR3 regions from genomic DNA. The original pipeline was this. Nucleated cell counts per sample were estimated from amplification of reference gene primers within the assay. To quantify the absolute abundance of each unique TCRbeta CDR3 rearrangement, sequence reads were collapsed and filtered. For each sample, productive Simpson clonality was calculated as the square root of Simpson's diversity index over productive rearrangements. TCRdb's version of the immuneACCESS table is confined to in-frame rearrangements and falls short of the full clone set. An unresolved V gene accounts for under half of the shortfall where checked; the remainder is of unknown origin. V and J calls plus clone size are reproduced from that table; the DNA served to infer D and trimming. The sample table holds about 210,000 clones, of which about four fifths were seen once. The ten largest account for 3.2% of the sample.

Participants in the prospective study were aged about 18 to 89 years, lived in 20 to 25 United States geographic areas, and enrolled through a virtual design. Cohort assignment in the prospective study relied on participant-reported clinical history from a screening survey and a study questionnaire. Exposed participants had been in contact with someone with a PCR-confirmed or clinician-diagnosed COVID-19 case within 2 weeks of study entry. Each participant in the prospective study had whole blood, serum and a nasopharyngeal or oropharyngeal swab collected by mobile phlebotomists. Participants in the prospective study had the option to provide additional blood draws and questionnaires over a roughly two-month period. Prospective study blood samples were shipped either frozen or at room temperature before DNA extraction.

The sequence was obtained from a woman in her thirties who had been exposed to COVID-19. The chain is assembled from TRBV27 and TRBJ1-1; TRBD1 matches 7 bases in the middle. Sequenced input: PBMCs or T cells enriched from blood (not recorded which). The DNA is as follows: TGTGCCAGCAGTTTATTGGGACAGATGAACACTGAAGCTTTCTTT. Its amino acids are CASSLLGQMNTEAFF.